The source of this T cell receptor (beta chain) is a study of CD8+ T cells in alopecia areata. Study-level points and caveats: Scalp specimens additionally yield sequences from normal skin's resident alphabeta T cells.

The CDR3 region is 16 residues in length, termini included. Per germline, CDR1 SQVTM and CDR2 ANQGSEA. On this clone itself: The antigen is unknown. The limits of the CDR3 on the DNA are not certain, so only TCRdb's listed CDR3 is given.

Extracted from the samples, RNA was reverse transcribed into cDNA to serve as the sequencing template. Repertoires were generated with immunoSEQ multiplex PCR, while TCRdb's copy carries only in-frame clones and drops some. The table includes approximately 89,000 clones, 51% detected once. The TCR was taken from a human donor with alopecia areata. The chain has TRBV29-1 and TRBJ2-2; the table's D gene call, TRBD1, was not cross checked with the DNA. The sequenced sample was NKG2D-high CD8+ T cells sorted from blood. CDR3 amino acids: CSVARPGQRTPGSCFF.